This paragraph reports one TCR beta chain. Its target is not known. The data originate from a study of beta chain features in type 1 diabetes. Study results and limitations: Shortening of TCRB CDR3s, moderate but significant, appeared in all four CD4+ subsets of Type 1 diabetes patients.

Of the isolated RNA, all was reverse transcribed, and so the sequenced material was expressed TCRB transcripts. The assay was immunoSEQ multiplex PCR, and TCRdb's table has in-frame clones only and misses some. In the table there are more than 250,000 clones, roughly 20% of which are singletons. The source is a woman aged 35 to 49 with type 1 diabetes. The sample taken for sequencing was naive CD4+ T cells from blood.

The CDR3 DNA sequence: TGTGCCAGCAGCTTGGGCCCGGGCAATCAGCCCCAGCATTTT. This codes for CASSLGPGNQPQHF. The rearrangement joins TRBV5-6 to TRBJ1-5; D remains ambiguous. This CDR3 has 14 amino acids. Germline V gives CDR1 SGHDT, CDR2 YYEEEE. Trimming removed 0 bases from V and 2 bases from J, with 6 bases in between.